The entry below gives a single TCR beta chain sequence along with its context. The data originate from a study of blood T cells in healthy people across ages. V dropped 1 base and J dropped 5; count of bases not matched to a gene: 2. The germline V gene encodes CDR1 DFQATT and CDR2 SNEGSKA (reference sequence). The CDR3 loop spans 16 amino acids. Then a second PCR, running roughly 7 to 11 cycles, was carried out with a sample-barcoded 5' primer and a J-beta primer mix. Each CDR3 protein is one row after TCRdb ran MiXCR on the 5' RACE reads. The sample consists of about 830,000 distinct CDR3 sequences, about 62% of them appearing once.

This sequence originates from a man aged 25 to 45 in good health. The V gene is TRBV20-1, the J gene TRBJ2-1, with 16 bases matching TRBD2. The sequenced material came from blood. The DNA for the CDR3 is TGCAGTGCTAGAGGCGGGACTAGCGGGGGGGACAATGAGCAGTTCTTC. This sequence encodes CSARGGTSGGDNEQFF.